Each of the 12 T cell receptor beta chains below was sequenced from the same sample in a study of neurological immune-mediated disorders. Using its own MiXCR run on the 5' RACE reads, TCRdb lists one record per CDR3 protein. Found here are approximately 82,000 distinct CDR3 sequences, 12% to 15% of them singletons; the top ten hold roughly 7.3%. The specimen was PBMCs. All receptors come from a woman aged 45-59 years in good health.

This clonotype came up many times. The V call is TRBV9, the J call TRBJ2-5; TRBD1 is a possible D gene (6 bases). Trimming stripped 0 bases from V and 4 bases from J, with 13 bases between. The CDR3 covers 15 residues. Germline CDR1 reads SGDLS; CDR2 reads YYNGEE. Here the CDR3 reads CASSVGHRGGETQYF. CDR3 coding DNA: TGTGCCAGCAGCGTAGGGCATAGAGGGGGAGAGACCCAGTACTTC.

This clonotype was detected ten times or more. The chain couples TRBV27 to TRBJ2-4; 7 nucleotides align to TRBD1. V lost 4 bases and J lost 3; bases outside the gene matches: 9. Germline V gene data show CDR1 as MNHEY and CDR2 as SMNVEV (reference sequence). The CDR3 is made up of 16 amino acids. CDR3: CASSSRQGHVKNIQYF. The CDR3 nucleotides read TGTGCCAGCAGTTCCCGACAGGGTCATGTCAAAAACATTCAGTACTTC.

Many counts were recorded for this clonotype. The V and J genes are TRBV3-1 and TRBJ1-1; no firm D call. Looked up from germline, CDR1 is LGHDT and CDR2 is YNNKEL (reference sequence). V lost 4 bases and J lost 4, with 10 bases in between. This CDR3 has 13 amino acids. The CDR3, as DNA: TGTGCCAGCAGCCCCAGTATAATCACTGAAGCTTTCTTT. Translation: CASSPSIITEAFF.

The rearrangement uses TRBV20-1 and TRBJ2-1, with D tentatively TRBD1 or TRBD2 (5 bases each). The CDR3 contains 15 residues. Germline V gene sequence: CDR1 DFQATT, CDR2 SNEGSKA (reference sequence). V shed 6 bases and J shed 4 bases, with 19 bases lying between them. The CDR3 coding sequence is TGCAGTGCGAAGACTCCGGGACGGGCTTACAATGAGCAGTTCTTC. Translating it yields CSAKTPGRAYNEQFF.

The V gene is TRBV10-3, the J gene TRBJ2-7; 13 nucleotides line up with TRBD2. The V gene end was trimmed by 10 bases and the J gene end by 5 bases; junction bases not matched to a gene: 17. The germline gives CDR1 ENHRY, CDR2 SYGVKD. CDR3 length: 17 residues. This CDR3 reads CATRLAGGLPVRDEQYF. DNA for the CDR3: TGTGCCACCAGACTAGCGGGAGGTCTACCCGTCCGGGACGAGCAGTACTTC.

Concerning this clonotype: Because the CDR3's place on the DNA is in doubt, the DNA is left out and the CDR3 is given as listed by TCRdb. This rearrangement joins TRBV29-1 to TRBJ1-2; the table's D call TRBD1 went unverified against the DNA. The CDR3 extends over 14 residues, inclusive of both ends. Germline V gives CDR1 SQVTM, CDR2 ANQGSEA. CDR3 region: CSVGWGIHRDDNTF.

A few counts support this clonotype. The CDR3 here is CASSKQGGTTEAFF. Written as DNA, the CDR3 is TGTGCCAGCAGTAAACAGGGAGGGACCACTGAAGCTTTCTTT. The chain couples TRBV12-3 or TRBV12-4 to TRBJ1-1; D possibly corresponds to TRBD1 (6 bases). CDR3 length: 14 amino acids. Trimming removed 5 bases at V and 4 bases at J, with 14 bases between.

This clonotype came up many times. The gene calls are TRBV28 and TRBJ2-1; D possibly corresponds to TRBD2 (6 bases). V lost 2 bases and J lost 1, with 15 bases in between. This CDR3 has 17 residues. Germline V lookup: CDR1 MDHEN, CDR2 SYDVKM. The CDR3 coding sequence is TGTGCCAGCAGTTTAGTCACGGGAGCAGGATCCTACAATGAGCAGTTCTTC. As protein: CASSLVTGAGSYNEQFF.

This clonotype was recorded at least ten times. This chain uses TRBV7-8 with TRBJ1-2, with D perhaps matching TRBD1 (6 bases). The CDR3 consists of 13 residues. Germline V gene data show CDR1 as SGHVS and CDR2 as FQNEAQ. V lost 2 bases and J 5 bases, leaving 9 bases between the germline ends. CDR3 sequence reads: CASSLRQEYGYTF. CDR3 coding DNA: TGTGCCAGCAGCTTAAGACAGGAATATGGCTACACCTTC.

This clonotype was counted ten times or more. The chain recombines TRBV5-1 with TRBJ2-2, with 8 bases lining up with TRBD1. Germline values: CDR1 SGHRS, CDR2 YFSETQ. The CDR3 sequence is 15 residues long. Unmatched junction bases numbered 3, after V lost 4 bases and J lost 1 base. The CDR3 spells CASSPGTGNTGELFF. The CDR3 bases are TGCGCCAGCAGCCCCGGGACAGGGAACACCGGGGAGCTGTTTTTT.

This clonotype showed up many times. The chain uses TRBV28 and TRBJ2-2; no firm D call. The V gene lost 4 bases and the J gene lost 5 bases, with 5 bases spanning the gap. The germline V gene encodes CDR1 MDHEN and CDR2 SYDVKM. The CDR3 has 12 residues. CDR3 protein: CASSSRTGELFF. The CDR3 DNA sequence: TGTGCCAGCAGTTCTCGAACCGGGGAGCTGTTTTTT.

V and J are TRBV12-3 or TRBV12-4 and TRBJ2-3; the D gene is possibly TRBD1 (6 bases). CDR3 size: 16 residues. Trimming took off 4 bases at V and 1 base at J, with 15 bases between the two ends. The DNA for the CDR3 is TGTGCCAGCAGTTCCTACCTCTCAGGGGGCACAGATACGCAGTATTTT. It codes for CASSSYLSGGTDTQYF.